This T cell receptor (beta chain) was observed in a study of blood T cells in healthy people across ages. Study-wide results and limits: Strong correlation existed between TCR beta diversity and naive T cell percentage. Bulk PBMC profiling left naive and antigen-experienced comparisons inconclusive.

With a J-beta primer mix and a sample-barcoded 5' primer, a second PCR ran roughly 6 to 12 cycles. TCRdb re-analysed the 5' RACE reads in MiXCR, keeping a single row per CDR3 protein. The table includes 1,500,000 or so distinct CDR3 sequences, about 45% detected once. The study isolated at least 6 million PBMCs from each sample. This clonotype was observed many times. Its target is unknown. V lost 5 bases and J lost 0, with 5 bases in between. The CDR3 is 13 amino acids. The V call is TRBV12-3 or TRBV12-4, the J call TRBJ2-4; D not resolved. This receptor was taken from a young woman in good health. Sequencing was done on a sample of blood. CDR3 sequence (DNA): TGTGCCAGCAGTGGGTTAGCCAAAAACATTCAGTACTTC. Protein: CASSGLAKNIQYF.